Below, 13 T cell receptor beta chains from the same sample are listed, as sequenced in a study of blood T cell repertoires in COVID-19. Method: immunoSEQ multiplex PCR; TCRdb's copy keeps in-frame clones and lacks some. The sample contains 150,000 to 200,000 clones, over 75% of which appear only once. Sequencing was performed on PBMCs or T cells enriched from blood (not recorded which). Every receptor here comes from a man aged 35 to 55 who had recovered from COVID-19.

The chain combines TRBV7-3 with TRBJ2-2; maybe TRBD2 (5 bases). Trimming took 5 bases from V and 7 from J, leaving 11 bases between them. The CDR3 sequence is 13 residues long. CDR1 and CDR2 (germline): SGHTA, FQGTGA. CDR3 DNA: TGTGCCAGCAGCCCCCTCGGGGACGGGGAGCTGTTTTTT. This gives the protein CASSPLGDGELFF.

V gene TRBV18 combines with J gene TRBJ1-1, with a tentative D call TRBD1 (6 bases). The V end was cut by 4 bases, the J end by 7 bases, with 19 bases between. The CDR3 contains 15 residues. Germline V gene data show CDR1 as KGHSH and CDR2 as LQKENI. CDR3 region: CASSLTTGIGIEAFF. For the CDR3, the DNA is TGTGCCAGCTCACTAACAACAGGGATTGGGATTGAAGCTTTCTTT. Using reference TRBV18 and TRBJ1-1 for the parts outside the CDR3, the full variable domain is NAGVMQNPRHLVRRRGQEARLRCSPMKGHSHVYWYRQLPEEGLKFMVYLQKENIIDESGMPKERFSAEFPKEGPSILRIQQVVRGDSAAYFCASSLTTGIGIEAFFGQGTRLTVV.

The rearrangement links TRBV9 to TRBJ2-5; D not certain. Per the germline V gene, CDR1 is SGDLS and CDR2 is YYNGEE. With 2 bases removed from V and 1 base from J, the gap between germline ends came to 12 bases. There are 15 residues in the CDR3. The CDR3 here is CASSVVNGAQETQYF. In nucleotides, the CDR3 is TGTGCCAGCAGCGTGGTTAACGGAGCCCAAGAGACCCAGTACTTC.

This clone occurred a few times. The chain recombines TRBV30 with TRBJ1-6, with 7 bases fitting TRBD1. CDR3 size: 17 residues. Per germline, CDR1 GTSNPN and CDR2 SVGIG (reference sequence). Germline trimming cut 2 bases from V and 4 bases from J; bases unmatched to any gene: 11. The CDR3 region has the DNA TGTGCCTGGAGTAACCTCGGGGCAGGGGGATATAATTCACCCCTCCACTTT. This translates into CAWSNLGAGGYNSPLHF.

This clone has a handful of counts. The chain joins TRBV9 to TRBJ2-4, with TRBD1 matching 11 bases. The CDR3 is 13 amino acids. Unmatched junction bases numbered 7, after V lost 2 bases and J lost 15 bases. Germline CDR1 SGDLS, CDR2 YYNGEE. The CDR3, as DNA: TGTGCCAGCAGCGTGACCGGGACAGGGGGTCTGTACTTC. This codes for CASSVTGTGGLYF. Full variable domain (remainder filled in from reference TRBV9 and TRBJ2-4): DSGVTQTPKHLITATGQRVTLRCSPRSGDLSVYWYQQSLDQGLQFLIQYYNGEERAKGNILERFSAQQFPDLHSELNLSSLELGDSALYFCASSVTGTGGLYFGAGTRLSVL.

This sequence joins TRBV5-1 and TRBJ1-2, with 7 bases fitting TRBD1. Germline V gene lookup returns CDR1 SGHRS and CDR2 YFSETQ. After removal of 1 base from V and 4 bases from J, the junction contained 1 base not matched to a gene. The CDR3 length is 13 residues. CDR3 sequence: CASSLRGLYGYTF. Written as DNA, the CDR3 is TGCGCCAGCAGCTTGAGGGGGCTCTATGGCTACACCTTC.

The chain combines TRBV5-6 with TRBJ2-1; possible D gene TRBD1, 6 bases. The germline V gene encodes CDR1 SGHDT and CDR2 YYEEEE. V was clipped by 4 bases and J by 7 bases, with 21 bases between them. CDR3 length: 16 amino acids. CDR3 region: CASSAVRGQAGNEQFF. As DNA, the CDR3 is TGTGCCAGCAGCGCCGTTAGGGGACAAGCTGGGAATGAGCAGTTCTTC.

CDR3 region: CASSYTGGDSPLHF. DNA for the CDR3: TGTGCCAGCAGCTATACAGGGGGGGATTCACCCCTCCACTTT. The chain uses TRBV6-5 and TRBJ1-6; 8 bases agree with TRBD1. With 6 bases clipped from V and 8 bases from J, the junction kept 6 bases outside the gene matches. The CDR3 has 14 amino acids. Germline loops: CDR1 MNHEY, CDR2 SVGAGI.

The genes are TRBV29-1 and TRBJ2-5; 8 positions match TRBD1. J gave up 5 bases and V 3 bases, and 8 bases lay outside the gene matches. Germline values: CDR1 SQVTM, CDR2 ANQGSEA. The CDR3 has 14 residues. The CDR3 sequence is CSVDLQGVAETQYF. CDR3 coding DNA: TGCAGCGTTGATTTACAGGGGGTTGCGGAGACCCAGTACTTC.

In its sample, this clone was seen a few times. In nucleotides, the CDR3 is TGTGCCAGCAGCTTAGGCCAGGGGGACACCGGGGAGCTGTTTTTT. The encoded protein is CASSLGQGDTGELFF. The chain carries TRBV7-9 and TRBJ2-2; 7 bases align to TRBD1. J was trimmed by 3 bases and V by 1 base; bases with no gene match: 2. In germline, CDR1 is SEHNR, CDR2 FQNEAQ (reference sequence). This CDR3 spans 15 amino acids.

CDR3 protein: CARWDSLTAFF. As DNA, the CDR3 is TGTGCCAGATGGGACAGCTTAACGGCTTTCTTT. The rearrangement uses TRBV2 and TRBJ1-1; the match to TRBD1 covers 7 bases. CDR1 and CDR2 (germline): SNHLY, FYNNEI. V trimming: 9 bases; J trimming: 11 bases; junction bases outside the gene matches: 9. The CDR3 is 11 amino acids.

The genes are TRBV10-3 and TRBJ2-5, with 8 bases matching TRBD2. This CDR3 comprises 16 residues. In germline, CDR1 is ENHRY, CDR2 SYGVKD. J gave up 5 bases and V 8 bases, and 16 bases lay outside the gene matches. The DNA of the CDR3 is TGTGCCATCGCTCCCGCTCAGGCCCGGGGGGGGGAGACCCAGTACTTC. This codes for CAIAPAQARGGETQYF.

The rearrangement uses TRBV7-3 and TRBJ2-3, with a weak D call TRBD2 (6 bases). The CDR3 runs to 16 residues. Trimming removed 5 bases at V and 5 bases at J, with 20 bases between. Looked up from germline, CDR1 is SGHTA and CDR2 is FQGTGA. The CDR3: CASSTRDFLTRDTQYF. The DNA for the CDR3 is TGTGCCAGCAGCACGAGGGACTTCTTGACAAGAGATACGCAGTATTTT.